The rows below give T cell receptor beta chains drawn from one sample of a study of beta chain features in type 1 diabetes. Profiling relied on immunoSEQ multiplex PCR, and the TCRdb table lists in-frame clones only, not all of them. The sample includes approximately 250,000 clones, around 25% of them seen just once. Sequenced: naive CD4+ T cells from blood. All receptors derive from a woman in her 30s with type 1 diabetes. The CDR3 runs from the conserved cysteine through the conserved F or W. D genes are given only for firm matches. Clone size is not always given. Where it is, it says once, few, many or a class for expanded clones.

D,size,J,V,DNA,CDR3
.,few,TRBJ2-4,TRBV2,TGTGCCAGCACCCTAATGGACTATGCCAAAAACATTCAGTACTTC,CASTLMDYAKNIQYF
.,.,TRBJ1-5,TRBV2,TGTGCCAGCAGGCTACAGGGAGGCAATCAGCCCCAGCATTTT,CASRLQGGNQPQHF
TRBD2,few,TRBJ2-3,TRBV29-1,TGCAGCGTTTTAGGGCTAGCGGTGCCAGATACGCATTATTTT,CSVLGLAVPDTHYF
.,few,TRBJ2-2,TRBV29-1,TGCAGCGTTTCCCCCGCCCCCCGGGGCACCGGGGAGCTGTTTTTT,CSVSPAPRGTGELFF
TRBD1,few,TRBJ2-5,TRBV15,TGTGCCACCAGCAGAGAGGGACAGCCGGGGGAGACCCAGTACTTC,CATSREGQPGETQYF
TRBD2,few,TRBJ2-7,TRBV20-1,TGCAGTGCTAAGCGGGATCACGAGCAGTACTTC,CSAKRDHEQYF
TRBD2,.,TRBJ2-1,TRBV5-1,TGCGCCAGCAGCTTGGCAGGACTAGTGAATGAGCAGTTCTTC,CASSLAGLVNEQFF
.,.,TRBJ2-7,TRBV29-1,TGCAGCGTTGAAGGAAGGGGTGCAGCCTCCTACGAGCAGTACTTC,CSVEGRGAASYEQYF
TRBD1,.,TRBJ2-1,TRBV9,TGTGCCAGCAGCGTGGGACAGGGTATGGCCTACAATGAGCAGTTCTTC,CASSVGQGMAYNEQFF
.,few,TRBJ2-2,TRBV30,TGTGCCTGGAGTGCAGCGAACACCGGGGAGCTGTTTTTT,CAWSAANTGELFF
.,.,TRBJ2-5,TRBV28,TGTGCCAGCGCAGAAGAGACCCAGTACTTC,CASAEETQYF
TRBD1,.,TRBJ2-1,TRBV10-3,TGTGCCATCACCGCGATACAGGGGAATGAGCAGTTCTTC,CAITAIQGNEQFF
.,few,TRBJ1-5,TRBV12-5,TGTGCTAGTGGTTTGATTACCTCGGGGGGCAAGGGCAATCAGCCCCAGCATTTT,CASGLITSGGKGNQPQHF
TRBD2,few,TRBJ2-3,TRBV7-9,TGTGCCAGCAGCTTGGCTAGCGGTAGCACAGATACGCAGTATTTT,CASSLASGSTDTQYF
.,few,TRBJ2-6,TRBV5-4,TGTGCCACCCCAGGGGGGGCCAACGTCCTGACTTTC,CATPGGANVLTF
.,.,TRBJ2-1,TRBV18,TGTGCCAGCTCACCCCTGTCAGGGTTGGGATACAATGAGCAGTTCTTC,CASSPLSGLGYNEQFF
TRBD1,.,TRBJ1-2,TRBV30,TGTGCCTGGAGTCTCCAGCCGGGACAGGGTAGGAGCTACACCTTC,CAWSLQPGQGRSYTF
TRBD2,.,TRBJ2-7,TRBV5-1,TGCGCCAGCAGCTCGGGACTAGCGGGAGGAGGCGAGCAGTACTTC,CASSSGLAGGGEQYF
.,few,TRBJ2-1,TRBV7-8,TGTGCCAGCAGAGGACAGCCCTTCCGACACAATGAGCAGTTCTTC,CASRGQPFRHNEQFF
.,few,TRBJ1-1,TRBV29-1,TGCAGCGCCAGGGGCTTCGATATGGCTTTCTTT,CSARGFDMAFF
.,few,TRBJ2-7,TRBV7-3,TGTGCCAGCAGCTCCGGGAACTCCTACGAGCAGTACTTC,CASSSGNSYEQYF
.,.,TRBJ1-2,TRBV11-2,TGTGCCAGCAGCTTAGAGTTTTCAGGGATGGCCGGCTACACCTTC,CASSLEFSGMAGYTF
TRBD1,.,TRBJ2-5,TRBV5-1,TGCGCCAGCAGTCCAAGACAGGGGGAAAGAGAGACCCAGTACTTC,CASSPRQGERETQYF
.,few,TRBJ2-5,TRBV5-1,TGCGCCAGCAGCCACGCGAAAGAGACCCAGTACTTC,CASSHAKETQYF
TRBD2,.,TRBJ2-5,TRBV28,TGTGCCAGCTCCCGGGGGGGCGGGAGGGCCCTTGGAGAGACCCAGTACTTC,CASSRGGGRALGETQYF
.,.,TRBJ2-5,TRBV10-2,TGCGCCAGCAGTGATCCGGGGGTTGGAGAGACCCAGTACTTC,CASSDPGVGETQYF
.,.,TRBJ2-7,TRBV6-5,TGTGCCAGCAGTTCCGCAGCCTACGAGCAGTACTTC,CASSSAAYEQYF
TRBD2,.,TRBJ2-1,TRBV11-2,TGTGCCAGCAGCTCCGGACTAGCGGGGTACAATGAGCAGTTCTTC,CASSSGLAGYNEQFF
.,once,TRBJ2-7,TRBV15,TGTGCCACCAGCATGGCAGACGGGCGGGCCTACGAGCAGTACTTC,CATSMADGRAYEQYF
.,few,TRBJ2-4,TRBV15,TGTGCCACCAGCTACGACAGTACCTTAGCCAAAAACATTCAGTACTTC,CATSYDSTLAKNIQYF
.,.,TRBJ1-2,TRBV7-9,TGTGCCAGCAGCACACAGGGCCTTAACTATGGCTACACCTTC,CASSTQGLNYGYTF
TRBD1,.,TRBJ1-2,TRBV9,TGTGCCAGCAGCCCCCCCACAGGGGATGGCTACACCTTC,CASSPPTGDGYTF
TRBD1,few,TRBJ2-5,TRBV10-3,TGTGCCACCAGGACAGGGGTCCGGGAGACCCAGTACTTC,CATRTGVRETQYF
.,few,TRBJ1-5,TRBV5-6,TGTGCCAGCAGCTTGCTAGGCGAGGGCCGGAAAGGCAATCAGCCCCAGCATTTT,CASSLLGEGRKGNQPQHF
TRBD2,.,TRBJ2-7,TRBV5-4,TGTGCCAGCAGCCCGGGACTAGCGGGAGGCTACGAGCAGTACTTC,CASSPGLAGGYEQYF
TRBD2,.,TRBJ2-1,TRBV9,TGTGCCAGCAGCGTAGAACTAGCGGTTCACAATGAGCAGTTCTTC,CASSVELAVHNEQFF
.,.,TRBJ1-2,TRBV13,TGTGCCAGCAGCTTAAAGCCCCGACGTTCGGGATATGGCTACACCTTC,CASSLKPRRSGYGYTF